The T cell receptor beta chain under discussion was sequenced for a study of blood T cells in healthy people across ages. Study-level findings and limits: Unknown donor CMV status possibly confounded expanded clonotype changes. PBMCs were not sorted, which prevented a conclusive comparison of naive versus antigen-experienced cells.

There were healthy Caucasian individuals from Russia, aged roughly 6 to 95, serving as donors. It was ten milliliters of peripheral blood that were drawn from each donor. CDR3 length: 15 residues. Per the germline V gene, CDR1 is SGDLS and CDR2 is YYNGEE. V shed 7 bases and J 6 bases; nucleotides not matched to a gene: 12. For the second PCR, which ran for about 6 to 12 cycles, a sample-barcoded 5' primer and a J-beta primer mix were used. Each CDR3 protein gets one entry after TCRdb re-called the 5' RACE reads with MiXCR. The repertoire holds approximately 850,000 distinct CDR3 sequences, with 58% as singletons. A word on this clonotype: Its antigen is not known.

Sample: blood. This clonotype was sampled from a man younger than 40 in good health. This chain links TRBV9 with TRBJ2-7; 11 bases fit TRBD1. DNA for the CDR3: TGTGCCAGCCGGACAGGGGGCTCTGTATCCGGCGAGCAGTACTTC. Amino acids: CASRTGGSVSGEQYF.